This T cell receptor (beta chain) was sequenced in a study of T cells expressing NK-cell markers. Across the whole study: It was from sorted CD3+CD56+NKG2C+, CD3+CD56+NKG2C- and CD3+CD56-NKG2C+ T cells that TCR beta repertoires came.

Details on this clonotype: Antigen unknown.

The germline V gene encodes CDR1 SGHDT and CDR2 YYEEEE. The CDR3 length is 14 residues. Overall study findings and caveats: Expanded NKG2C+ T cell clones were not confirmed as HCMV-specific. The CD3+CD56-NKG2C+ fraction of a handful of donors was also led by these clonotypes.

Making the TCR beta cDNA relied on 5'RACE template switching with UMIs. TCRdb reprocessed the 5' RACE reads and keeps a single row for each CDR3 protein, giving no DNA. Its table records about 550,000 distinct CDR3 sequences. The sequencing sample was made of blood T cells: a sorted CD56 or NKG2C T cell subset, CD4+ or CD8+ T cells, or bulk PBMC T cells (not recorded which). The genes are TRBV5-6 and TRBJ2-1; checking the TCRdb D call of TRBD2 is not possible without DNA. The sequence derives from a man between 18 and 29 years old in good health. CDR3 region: CASSFFREGREQFF.